This T cell receptor (beta chain) is from a study of T cell responses to AZD1222 COVID-19 vaccine. CDR3 length equals 14 residues. Germline V gives CDR1 SGHRS, CDR2 YFSETQ. V lost 6 bases, J lost 5 bases, and 5 bases stayed unmatched. Sequenced by immunoSEQ multiplex PCR; TCRdb stores in-frame clones only, minus some. Of 150,000 or so clones in the sample, roughly 89% were seen once. Study-level findings and limits: Once two AZD1222 doses were given, Spike-specific TCR breadth and depth went up. Baseline antibody screening turned up just a handful of seropositive AZD1222 recipients.

In the case of this clone: Its antigen is not identified.

The TCR originated in an adult in good health. V usage is TRBV5-1 and J usage is TRBJ2-2, with TRBD2 matching over 9 bases. The specimen comprised peripheral blood, sampled on day 0 of AZD1222 vaccination. The CDR3 loop is CASILAGGTGELFF. CDR3 DNA: TGCGCCAGCATCCTGGCGGGGGGGACCGGGGAGCTGTTTTTT.